These T cell receptor beta chains were read from a single sample in a study of blood T cell repertoires in COVID-19. Generated by immunoSEQ multiplex PCR, the TCRdb table keeps only in-frame clones and is missing some. The table lists approximately 150,000 clones, 81% of them singletons. The specimen sequenced was peripheral blood. The receptors originated from a human donor in a cohort sampled during active COVID-19. Each CDR3 is given with its conserved first and last residue. A D gene is named only where the DNA matches it firmly. For some rows the clone size is stated as once, few or many, or as a class when expanded; others skip it.

v_gene	abundance	d_gene	j_gene	CDR3nt	CDR3aa
TRBV6-1	.	TRBD1	TRBJ1-2	TGTGCCAGCAGTGATTTCTTTGGGGACAGGGGGTATGGCTACACCTTC	CASSDFFGDRGYGYTF
TRBV6-5	.	.	TRBJ2-7	TGTGCCAGCAAAGAGGCTTACCCCATCCTCTACGAGCAGTACTTC	CASKEAYPILYEQYF
TRBV21-1	.	.	TRBJ1-6	TGTGCCAGCCCCTTGGGAGGGACGGAGAATTCACCCCTCCACTTT	CASPLGGTENSPLHF
TRBV2	.	TRBD1	TRBJ2-3	TGTGCCAGCAGTCTCTCACAGGGGTGGGATACGCAGTATTTT	CASSLSQGWDTQYF
TRBV4-2	few	TRBD1	TRBJ1-5	TGTGCCAGCAGCCAAGAACAGGGGTCATATCAGCCCCAGCATTTT	CASSQEQGSYQPQHF
TRBV5-4	few	.	TRBJ1-3	TGTGCCAGCAGACCCGAGGGCAGCTCCTCTGGAAACACCATATATTTT	CASRPEGSSSGNTIYF
TRBV27	.	.	TRBJ2-6	TGTGCCAGCAGTTCGCCAGGGGCTGGGGCCAACGTCCTGACTTTC	CASSSPGAGANVLTF
TRBV2	.	.	TRBJ1-5	TGTGCCAGCGGGCGTGCAGCACCAAATCAGCCCCAGCATTTT	CASGRAAPNQPQHF
TRBV5-1	.	TRBD1	TRBJ2-5	TGCGCCAGCAGCTTTGGGACAGAAGAGACCCAGTACTTC	CASSFGTEETQYF
TRBV7-2	.	.	TRBJ2-5	TGTGCCAGCAGCTTAGACCCTGCCGGGACTACCCAGTACTTC	CASSLDPAGTTQYF
TRBV3-1/TRBV3-2	few	TRBD2	TRBJ2-5	TGTGCCAGCAGCCCCGGGTCCGCACTAGCGGGAGAGACCCAGTACTTC	CASSPGSALAGETQYF
TRBV5-5	.	TRBD1	TRBJ2-2	TGTGCCAGCAGCTTTCCTCAGGGGGACGGGGAGCTGTTTTTT	CASSFPQGDGELFF
TRBV5-4	.	TRBD1	TRBJ1-1	TGTGCCAGCAGCGTGATCGGACAGGGCAGAGCTTTCTTT	CASSVIGQGRAFF
TRBV19	.	.	TRBJ2-3	TGTGCCAGTAGTGTACCCGGGACTTACACAGATACGCAGTATTTT	CASSVPGTYTDTQYF
TRBV7-3	.	.	TRBJ1-2	TGTGCCAGCAGCTCAGCGACCGCGGCTGGCTACACCTTC	CASSSATAAGYTF
TRBV7-2	.	TRBD1	TRBJ2-7	TGTGCCACCACCGACAGGGGGGGATCCTACGAGCAGTACTTC	CATTDRGGSYEQYF
TRBV28	.	.	TRBJ1-3	TGTGCCAGCAGTTTTCGGTTCCCACTCTCTGGAAACACCATATATTTT	CASSFRFPLSGNTIYF
TRBV6-5	.	.	TRBJ1-4	TGTGCCAGCAGCACAGATTTCGAAAAACTGTTTTTT	CASSTDFEKLFF
TRBV5-1	.	.	TRBJ1-1	TGCGCCAGCAGCTTGGGTCCGGGGAACACTGAAGCTTTCTTT	CASSLGPGNTEAFF
TRBV27	.	TRBD2	TRBJ2-7	TGTGCCAGCAGTTTAGCCGGGAGGCCCTACGAGCAGTACTTC	CASSLAGRPYEQYF
TRBV2	.	.	TRBJ2-5	TGTGCCAGCAGAGACCGGGACAACAAAAAGACCCAGTACTTC	CASRDRDNKKTQYF
TRBV28	.	.	TRBJ1-5	TGTGCCAGCAGTTTACCAACAAGTAGCAATCAGCCCCAGCATTTT	CASSLPTSSNQPQHF
TRBV7-2	.	.	TRBJ1-3	TGTGCCAGCAGCTTAGGGGTGAGGGACACCATATATTTT	CASSLGVRDTIYF